This entry lists 29 T cell receptor beta chains sequenced from one sample in a study of cytomegalovirus exposure and HLA in healthy donors. PCR was performed using 60 Vbeta and 13 Jbeta primers. Profiled with immunoSEQ multiplex PCR; TCRdb holds only in-frame clones, not every one. The data contain fewer than 140,000 clones, around four fifths of them singletons. Sequences were obtained from PBMCs. The receptors originated from a man aged 45-65 years in good health and CMV-seronegative.

This clone has only a few counts. V usage is TRBV4-1 and J usage is TRBJ1-1; weak D call: TRBD1 (5 bases). CDR1 is MGHRA, CDR2 YSYEKL, per germline. This CDR3 spans 15 amino acids. Trimming removed 1 base at V and 11 bases at J, with 20 bases between. The CDR3 reads CASSQALRWGVRAFF. In nucleotides, the CDR3 is TGCGCCAGCAGCCAAGCCCTGCGATGGGGGGTTCGGGCTTTCTTT.

The chain uses TRBV4-1 and TRBJ2-5; 14 bases match TRBD2. The germline CDR1 and CDR2 sequences are MGHRA and YSYEKL. V shed 4 bases, J shed 9 bases, and the junction held 7 bases outside the gene matches. The length of the CDR3 is 15 residues. The CDR3 here is CASSPGTSGGISQYF. For the CDR3, the DNA is TGCGCCAGCAGCCCCGGGACTAGCGGGGGAATATCCCAGTACTTC.

The gene calls are TRBV10-3 and TRBJ2-7; 11 bases align to TRBD1. The V segment lost 1 base and the J segment 6 bases; nucleotides outside the gene matches: 2. This CDR3 is 14 amino acids long. Germline V gives CDR1 ENHRY, CDR2 SYGVKD. DNA of the CDR3: TGTGCCATCAGTGAGTGGGGACAGGGGGTCGAGCAGTACTTC. It encodes CAISEWGQGVEQYF.

This sequence joins TRBV6-5 and TRBJ1-1; possible D gene TRBD1, 5 bases. Between the trimmed V and J ends, which lost 8 bases and 7 bases, there was a span of 11 bases. CDR1 and CDR2 from the germline V gene are MNHEY and SVGAGI. The CDR3 runs to 11 residues. The CDR3 spells CASGRQHEAFF. The CDR3 bases are TGTGCCAGCGGCCGACAGCATGAAGCTTTCTTT.

This clone appeared a few times. This chain links TRBV6-1 with TRBJ1-1; 9 nucleotides align to TRBD1. Germline assignment: CDR1 MNHNS and CDR2 SASEGT. The CDR3 covers 14 residues. J gave up 4 bases and V 10 bases, and 10 bases lay outside the gene matches. The DNA of the CDR3 is TGTGCCATAACCCGTATGGGACAGGGCACTGAAGCTTTCTTT. Translated, it gives CAITRMGQGTEAFF.

The chain joins TRBV12-5 to TRBJ1-4, with 10 bases matching TRBD1. The V and J ends lost 7 bases and 7 bases, in that order; junction bases with no gene match: 6. The CDR3 loop spans 14 amino acids. Germline-derived CDR1 and CDR2 are LGHNT and FRNRAP. For the CDR3, the DNA is TGTGCTAGTGCTACCCGGACAGGGGGTGAAAAACTGTTTTTT. Amino acids: CASATRTGGEKLFF. Based on the CDR3 plus reference TRBV12-5 and TRBJ1-4, the full variable domain is DARVTQTPRHKVTEMGQEVTMRCQPILGHNTVFWYRQTMMQGLELLAYFRNRAPLDDSGMPKDRFSAEMPDATLATLKIQPSEPRDSAVYFCASATRTGGEKLFFGSGTQLSVL.

J is TRBJ2-2 and V is TRBV19, with TRBD2 as a possible D gene (6 bases). V lost 5 bases and J 7 bases, leaving 14 bases between the germline ends. Germline CDR1 is LNHDA and CDR2 is SQIVND (reference sequence). The CDR3 totals 14 residues. The CDR3 DNA reads as TGTGCCAGTAGTCCGCAGCGGGCGGTCGGGGAGCTGTTTTTT. It specifies CASSPQRAVGELFF. Full variable domain (missing parts from reference TRBV19 and TRBJ2-2): DGGITQSPKYLFRKEGQNVTLSCEQNLNHDAMYWYRQDPGQGLRLIYYSQIVNDFQKGDIAEGYSVSREKKESFPLTVTSAQKNPTAFYLCASSPQRAVGELFFGEGSRLTVL.

The gene calls are TRBV7-9 and TRBJ1-4; maybe TRBD1 (6 bases). V was pared by 5 bases and J by 3 bases, with 19 bases between. The germline CDR1 and CDR2 sequences are SEHNR and FQNEAQ (reference sequence). This CDR3 has 17 residues. CDR3 sequence reads: CASSPLQGVAPNEKLFF. In DNA, the CDR3 is TGTGCCAGCAGCCCCCTACAGGGTGTAGCACCTAATGAAAAACTGTTTTTT.

The CDR3 region has the DNA TGCGCCAGCAGCTTCACTAGCGGGGAGTCAGATACGCAGTATTTT. Translation: CASSFTSGESDTQYF. The genes are TRBV5-1 and TRBJ2-3, with TRBD2 matching 10 bases. Germline lookup yields CDR1 SGHRS and CDR2 YFSETQ. The CDR3 covers 15 residues. The junction had 4 bases not matched to a gene; V was cut back by 2 bases and J by 4 bases.

There are a few counts of this clone. The chain is built from TRBV6-1 and TRBJ2-1; 10 nucleotides align to TRBD2. The CDR3 sequence is 13 residues long. V shed 7 bases and J 9 bases; nucleotides not matched to a gene: 6. The germline V gene encodes CDR1 MNHNS and CDR2 SASEGT. CDR3: CASKAGGIPEQFF. The DNA for the CDR3 is TGTGCCAGCAAAGCGGGGGGGATTCCTGAGCAGTTCTTC.

This clone was recorded a few times. The gene calls are TRBV12-5 and TRBJ2-5; D uncertain. The CDR3 contains 10 residues. V lost 3 bases to trimming and J lost 7 bases, with 3 bases between them. The germline CDR1 and CDR2 sequences are LGHNT and FRNRAP. The CDR3 loop reads CASGFGTQYF. The CDR3, as DNA: TGTGCTAGTGGTTTCGGGACCCAGTACTTC.

The table lists this clone with a count of one. The junction differs from germline at one of its ends, possibly a read error. The V and J genes are TRBV5-4 and TRBJ2-2; D is unresolved. The CDR3 is made up of 11 amino acids. Germline V CDR1 and CDR2: SGHNT, YYREEE (reference sequence). Written as DNA, the CDR3 is TGTGCCAGCAGCTTGGGCGCCACGATTATTTTT. Its protein product is CASSLGATIIF.

This chain uses TRBV9 with TRBJ2-7; D unresolved. The CDR3 has 15 residues. CDR1 is SGDLS and CDR2 is YYNGEE in the germline V gene. Trimming removed 4 bases from V and 0 bases from J, with 14 bases in between. CDR3 sequence: CASSPFSRSSYEQYF. The CDR3 bases are TGTGCCAGCAGCCCGTTTAGCAGATCCTCCTACGAGCAGTACTTC.

The CDR3 nucleotides read TGTGCCAGCAGCCAAGTTGGGACTAGCGGGGGGTCTAATGAGCAGTTCTTC. This codes for CASSQVGTSGGSNEQFF. The chain has TRBV4-2 and TRBJ2-1; 15 positions agree with TRBD2. Unmatched junction bases numbered 5, after V lost 1 base and J lost 7 bases. This CDR3 has 17 residues. CDR1 is LGHNA, CDR2 YNFKEQ, per germline.

The chain couples TRBV5-1 to TRBJ2-7; 8 bases agree with TRBD1. CDR1 is SGHRS, CDR2 YFSETQ, per germline. V was pared by 0 bases and J by 5 bases, with 4 bases of the junction left unmatched. CDR3 size: 14 residues. The CDR3 nucleotides are TGCGCCAGCAGCTTGGCGACAGGGGACCACGAGCAGTACGTC. Amino acid sequence: CASSLATGDHEQYV.

The CDR3 loop reads CASSPNTREETQYF. The CDR3 DNA is TGTGCCAGCTCACCAAATACCAGGGAAGAGACCCAGTACTTC. This chain joins TRBV18 and TRBJ2-5; the D gene is possibly TRBD1 (5 bases). The ends were cut back, 2 bases at V and 3 bases at J, with 10 bases in the middle. The CDR3 runs 14 residues. Germline CDR1 is KGHSH and CDR2 is LQKENI.

The rearrangement joins TRBV6-1 to TRBJ2-2; possibly TRBD1 for D (6 bases). The CDR3 length is 14 residues. Between the trimmed V and J ends, which lost 7 bases and 0 bases, there was a span of 9 bases. Per germline, CDR1 MNHNS and CDR2 SASEGT. The CDR3 region is CASTWTANTGELFF. The CDR3 DNA reads TGTGCCAGCACCTGGACAGCGAACACCGGGGAGCTGTTTTTT.

This chain links TRBV6-5 with TRBJ2-7, with TRBD1 identical over 8 bases. In germline, CDR1 is MNHEY, CDR2 SVGAGI. V shed 0 bases and J 3 bases; nucleotides not matched to a gene: 4. The CDR3 extends over 15 amino acids. DNA of the CDR3: TGTGCCAGCAGTTACTCCGCAGGGGGCGGCTACGAGCAGTACTTC. Amino acid sequence: CASSYSAGGGYEQYF.

The J gene is TRBJ2-5, the V gene TRBV21-1; the DNA was not compared with TRBD2, the D call given in the table. TRBV21-1 is labeled a pseudogene. The CDR3 contains 14 residues. The CDR3, as DNA: TGTGCCAGTAGCGGGGGGACCTCCCAAGAGACCCAGTACTTC. This codes for CASSGGTSQETQYF.

The table lists this clone with a few counts. V usage is TRBV2 and J usage is TRBJ2-1; 13 nucleotides agree with TRBD2. The V gene's germline CDR1 is SNHLY and CDR2 FYNNEI. The V gene end was trimmed by 1 base and the J gene end by 4 bases; junction bases not matched to a gene: 7. This CDR3 is built from 18 residues. The CDR3 protein is CASSEGGPTSGGYNEQFF. As DNA, the CDR3 is TGTGCCAGCAGTGAAGGGGGGCCGACTAGCGGGGGGTACAATGAGCAGTTCTTC. Supplemented by reference TRBV2 and TRBJ2-1, the full variable domain reads EPEVTQTPSHQVTQMGQEVILRCVPISNHLYFYWYRQILGQKVEFLVSFYNNEISEKSEIFDDQFSVERPDGSNFTLKIRSTKLEDSAMYFCASSEGGPTSGGYNEQFFGPGTRLTVL.

V usage is TRBV27 and J usage is TRBJ1-1, with 7 bases that match TRBD1. In germline, CDR1 is MNHEY, CDR2 SMNVEV (reference sequence). With 6 bases clipped from V and 6 bases from J, the junction kept 7 bases outside the gene matches. This CDR3 has 13 amino acids. The CDR3 region is CASRPRTGSEAFF. The CDR3 DNA reads as TGTGCCAGCAGACCGCGGACAGGCTCTGAAGCTTTCTTT.

The chain links TRBV4-3 to TRBJ1-2; D is unresolved. The CDR3 runs to 14 residues. V shed 0 bases and J shed 3 bases, with 8 bases lying between them. Germline lookup yields CDR1 LGHNA and CDR2 YSLEER. This CDR3 is CASSQDLRDYGYTF. CDR3 sequence (DNA): TGCGCCAGCAGCCAAGATCTGCGGGACTATGGCTACACCTTC.

The chain uses TRBV10-3 and TRBJ2-1; 9 nucleotides match TRBD1. The CDR3 contains 13 residues. Trimming at V came to 6 bases and at J to 3 bases, leaving 0 bases not matched to a gene. CDR1 is ENHRY, CDR2 SYGVKD, per germline. The CDR3 coding sequence is TGTGCCATCAGGACAGGGGGCTACAATGAGCAGTTCTTC. It translates to CAIRTGGYNEQFF.

The V call is TRBV11-2, the J call TRBJ2-5; the D gene is possibly TRBD2 (6 bases). The CDR3 runs 16 residues. The germline V gene has CDR1 SGHAT and CDR2 FQNNGV. The V and J ends lost 0 bases and 1 base respectively, with 12 bases between them. CDR3 in amino acids: CASSLDWIGSQETQYF. The CDR3 DNA is TGTGCCAGCAGCTTAGACTGGATCGGGAGCCAAGAGACCCAGTACTTC.

This sequence joins TRBV28 and TRBJ2-2, with 7 bases matching TRBD1. Per germline, CDR1 MDHEN and CDR2 SYDVKM. J lost 4 bases, V lost 6 bases, and 5 bases had no gene match. This CDR3 contains 14 residues. For the CDR3, the DNA is TGTGCCAGCAGAGACAGGGTTGTCACCGGGGAGCTGTTTTTT. Residues: CASRDRVVTGELFF.

The chain couples TRBV27 to TRBJ1-1, with D perhaps TRBD1 (6 bases). Germline assignment: CDR1 MNHEY and CDR2 SMNVEV (reference sequence). V lost 6 bases and J lost 2, with 10 bases in between. This CDR3 region has 13 residues. The CDR3 region is CASSHRDNTEAFF. Written as DNA, the CDR3 is TGTGCCAGCAGCCACAGGGATAACACTGAAGCTTTCTTT.

The rearrangement links TRBV28 to TRBJ1-1; a possible D gene is TRBD1 (6 bases). CDR3 length equals 12 residues. The germline CDR1 and CDR2 sequences are MDHEN and SYDVKM. The V and J ends lost 8 bases and 13 bases respectively, with 20 bases between them. DNA of the CDR3: TGTGCCAGCGGGAGGGGGGATAAAATGGTTTTCTTT. As protein: CASGRGDKMVFF.

The V call is TRBV4-2, the J call TRBJ2-2; D perhaps matches TRBD2 (6 bases). The germline gives CDR1 LGHNA, CDR2 YNFKEQ. V shed 2 bases and J shed 3 bases, with 10 bases lying between them. This CDR3 region has 15 residues. The CDR3 DNA follows: TGTGCCAGCAGCCAAACGGGACTCGACACCGGGGAGCTGTTTTTT. It codes for CASSQTGLDTGELFF.

The genes are TRBV7-7 and TRBJ2-5; 9 bases agree with TRBD1. The V gene end was trimmed by 5 bases and the J gene end by 3 bases; junction bases not matched to a gene: 4. CDR1 is SSHAT, CDR2 FNYEAQ, per germline (reference sequence). The CDR3 extends over 14 amino acids. The CDR3 loop reads CASSQTGGEETQYF. The DNA for the CDR3 is TGTGCCAGCAGCCAGACAGGGGGGGAAGAGACCCAGTACTTC.